The next 29 T cell receptor beta chains were all read from a single sample in a study of blood T cell repertoires in COVID-19. Libraries were prepared by immunoSEQ multiplex PCR; TCRdb keeps only in-frame clonotypes and omits some of them. The sample has some 150,000 clones; 80% to 90% are singletons. Sequencing was performed on peripheral blood. These receptors originate from a man in his 70s with acute or convalescent COVID-19.

CDR3 DNA: TGTGCCAGCAGCTTAGAGGACACCACCCTTGAGCAGTACTTC. It yields the protein CASSLEDTTLEQYF. The chain has TRBV7-2 and TRBJ2-7, with D tentatively TRBD1 (5 bases). The V gene lost 1 base and the J gene lost 7 bases, with 14 bases spanning the gap. CDR3 length: 14 amino acids. CDR1 is SGHTA and CDR2 is FQGNSA in the germline V gene.

The chain links TRBV9 to TRBJ2-7; D gene unclear. Between the trimmed V and J ends, which lost 4 bases and 0 bases, there was a span of 11 bases. Germline CDR1 is SGDLS and CDR2 is YYNGEE. The CDR3 contains 14 residues. The CDR3 DNA follows: TGTGCCAGCAGCTCCGACTTAAGCTCCTACGAGCAGTACTTC. This encodes CASSSDLSSYEQYF.

The J gene is TRBJ2-7, the V gene TRBV7-6; 9 positions agree with TRBD2. The germline V gene has CDR1 SGHVS and CDR2 FNYEAQ. The length of the CDR3 is 14 residues. Trimming cost V 5 bases and J 6 bases; bases outside gene matches: 8. CDR3 DNA sequence: TGTGCCAGCAGCCCCTTAGCGGGAGTGAGCGAGCAGTACTTC. Protein: CASSPLAGVSEQYF.

The chain carries TRBV28 and TRBJ1-1; 7 bases are shared with TRBD1. Per the germline V gene, CDR1 is MDHEN and CDR2 is SYDVKM. J lost 4 bases, V lost 5 bases, and 10 bases had no gene match. The CDR3 is made up of 15 amino acids. The CDR3 DNA reads as TGTGCCAGCAGTCCACCGACAGGGAGAGGCACTGAAGCTTTCTTT. Protein sequence: CASSPPTGRGTEAFF.

The chain carries TRBV4-3 and TRBJ2-7; 9 bases are a match to TRBD1. The CDR3 has 14 residues. V dropped 3 bases and J dropped 6; count of bases not matched to a gene: 6. Germline CDR1 and CDR2: LGHNA and YSLEER. The CDR3 coding sequence is TGCGCCAGCAGCCAGCGACAGGGGGTGGGCGAGCAGTACTTC. This translates into CASSQRQGVGEQYF.

V usage is TRBV9 and J usage is TRBJ2-5; TRBD2 agrees at 8 bases. The germline CDR1 and CDR2 sequences are SGDLS and YYNGEE. This CDR3 spans 15 amino acids. V was pared by 4 bases and J by 3 bases, with 8 bases of the junction left unmatched. The CDR3 DNA reads as TGTGCCAGCAGCTGGGGCGGGAGGCGGGAAGAGACCCAGTACTTC. Protein: CASSWGGRREETQYF.

The chain recombines TRBV7-2 with TRBJ2-3, with D unresolved. CDR1 and CDR2 from the germline V gene are SGHTA and FQGNSA. V was trimmed by 2 bases and J by 3 bases, leaving 9 bases between them. The CDR3 runs 14 residues. The DNA of the CDR3 is TGTGCCAGCAGCTTACTGCCAGAAACAGATACGCAGTATTTT. Translated, it gives CASSLLPETDTQYF.

The chain combines TRBV24-1 with TRBJ1-1, with D possibly being TRBD1 (5 bases). With 8 bases removed from V and 1 base from J, the gap between germline ends came to 13 bases. Germline V lookup: CDR1 KGHDR, CDR2 SFDVKD. CDR3 size: 14 residues. CDR3 protein: CATKSQGENTEAFF. CDR3 in DNA: TGTGCCACCAAGTCTCAAGGGGAGAACACTGAAGCTTTCTTT.

The chain has TRBV28 and TRBJ1-1; the match to TRBD1 covers 7 bases. The CDR3 is made up of 16 amino acids. Germline trimming cut 6 bases from V and 0 bases from J; bases unmatched to any gene: 10. Looked up from germline, CDR1 is MDHEN and CDR2 is SYDVKM. As DNA, the CDR3 is TGTGCCAGCAGACGTAACAGGGGTACCCTGAACACTGAAGCTTTCTTT. As protein: CASRRNRGTLNTEAFF.

This clone is a singleton in its sample. The chain links TRBV28 to TRBJ2-7; maybe TRBD1 (5 bases). The germline CDR1 and CDR2 sequences are MDHEN and SYDVKM. There are 14 residues in the CDR3. V lost 6 bases and J 0 bases, leaving 12 bases between the germline ends. The CDR3 sequence: CASRTQGSSYEQYF. Here the CDR3 DNA reads TGTGCCAGCAGGACTCAGGGTTCCTCCTACGAGCAGTACTTC.

V and J are TRBV7-3 and TRBJ1-1; D gene ambiguous. V was cut by 2 bases and J by 1 base, with 8 bases left in between. CDR1 is SGHTA and CDR2 is FQGTGA in the germline V gene. This CDR3 has 14 residues. The CDR3 reads CASSLGSSNTEAFF. The CDR3 bases are TGTGCCAGCAGCTTAGGCAGTTCGAACACTGAAGCTTTCTTT.

The V and J genes are TRBV11-2 and TRBJ2-7; 8 nucleotides align to TRBD1. After removal of 5 bases from V and 3 bases from J, the junction contained 3 bases not matched to a gene. Germline V gene lookup returns CDR1 SGHAT and CDR2 FQNNGV. The CDR3 covers 13 residues. CDR3 loop: CASSQDRVYEQYF. CDR3 sequence (DNA): TGTGCCAGCAGCCAGGACAGGGTCTACGAGCAGTACTTC. Drawing the rest from reference TRBV11-2 and TRBJ2-7, the complete variable domain is EAGVAQSPRYKIIEKRQSVAFWCNPISGHATLYWYQQILGQGPKLLIQFQNNGVVDDSQLPKDRFSAERLKGVDSTLKIQPAKLEDSAVYLCASSQDRVYEQYFGPGTRLTVT.

This chain links TRBV7-3 with TRBJ2-7, with a possible D match to TRBD2 (6 bases). The CDR3 runs to 13 residues. CDR1 is SGHTA, CDR2 FQGTGA, per germline. Trimming removed 2 bases from V and 6 bases from J, with 11 bases in between. The CDR3 nucleotides are TGTGCCAGCAGCTTAGGCGGGACGTCCGAGCAGTACTTC. Its protein product is CASSLGGTSEQYF.

The V and J genes are TRBV4-2 and TRBJ2-7, with TRBD2 matching over 8 bases. The CDR3 runs 15 residues. CDR1 is LGHNA, CDR2 YNFKEQ, per germline. V was clipped by 6 bases and J by 4 bases; unmatched bases: 11. Here the CDR3 DNA reads TGTGCCAGCAGGACTAGCGCCGGGGGGGGATACGAGCAGTACTTC. This translates into CASRTSAGGGYEQYF.

This clone showed up just a few times. The V call is TRBV10-2, the J call TRBJ2-7; D possibly corresponds to TRBD1 (6 bases). This CDR3 contains 17 residues. Germline V gene data show CDR1 as WSHSY and CDR2 as SAAADI. V was cut by 8 bases and J by 7 bases, with 30 bases left in between. CDR3 protein: CASQPRRPPGQKEEQYF. In DNA form, the CDR3 reads TGCGCCAGCCAACCCCGACGACCTCCGGGACAAAAGGAAGAGCAGTACTTC.

This clone was seen a single time. The rearrangement joins TRBV29-1 to TRBJ2-1, with D possibly being TRBD2 (5 bases). The germline gives CDR1 SQVTM, CDR2 ANQGSEA. Trimming took 5 bases from V and 12 from J, leaving 14 bases between them. This CDR3 spans 11 amino acids. The CDR3 spells CSVRGSALQFF. CDR3 bases: TGCAGCGTTCGCGGGTCTGCCCTGCAGTTCTTC.

V and J are TRBV7-6 and TRBJ2-7, with TRBD2 matching 14 bases. The CDR3 has 16 residues. The V gene end was trimmed by 3 bases and the J gene end by 5 bases; junction bases not matched to a gene: 6. Germline V CDR1 and CDR2: SGHVS, FNYEAQ. In DNA form, the CDR3 reads TGTGCCAGCAGCTTGGGGACTAGCGGGAGACGCGACGAGCAGTACTTC. Translating it yields CASSLGTSGRRDEQYF.

The CDR3 loop reads CAISLEGGEQYF. CDR3 bases: TGTGCCATCAGTTTGGAGGGCGGTGAGCAGTACTTC. V is TRBV10-3 and J is TRBJ2-7; possibly TRBD2 for D (6 bases). This CDR3 spans 12 amino acids. Germline loops: CDR1 ENHRY, CDR2 SYGVKD. The V end was cut by 5 bases, the J end by 7 bases, with 12 bases between.

The genes are TRBV11-2 and TRBJ1-6; 9 bases are shared with TRBD1. The CDR3 runs to 15 residues. The junction had 6 bases not matched to a gene; V was cut back by 6 bases and J by 6 bases. CDR1 and CDR2 (germline): SGHAT, FQNNGV. The CDR3 sequence: CASSRDRVPNSPLHF. CDR3 nucleotides: TGTGCCAGCAGTCGGGACAGGGTTCCTAATTCACCCCTCCACTTT. The full variable domain, with the rest looked up from reference TRBV11-2 and TRBJ1-6, is EAGVAQSPRYKIIEKRQSVAFWCNPISGHATLYWYQQILGQGPKLLIQFQNNGVVDDSQLPKDRFSAERLKGVDSTLKIQPAKLEDSAVYLCASSRDRVPNSPLHFGNGTRLTVT.

The CDR3 coding sequence is TGTGCCAGCAGTGCCCGGACTAGTGGGAAGACAGATACGCAGTATTTT. Amino acid sequence: CASSARTSGKTDTQYF. The chain employs TRBV6-6 and TRBJ2-3; TRBD2 matches 7 bases. V gave up 5 bases and J gave up 3 bases; unmatched junction bases: 11. Germline V gene sequence: CDR1 MNHNY, CDR2 SVGAGI (reference sequence). This CDR3 is built from 16 residues.

This clone was observed a few times. The chain employs TRBV18 and TRBJ2-7; 7 bases match TRBD1. Trimming cost V 6 bases and J 5 bases; bases outside gene matches: 10. From germline, CDR1 is KGHSH and CDR2 LQKENI. CDR3 length: 14 amino acids. The chain's CDR3 is CASSPQRTGDEQYF. In nucleotides, the CDR3 is TGTGCCAGCTCCCCCCAGAGGACAGGCGACGAGCAGTACTTC.

DNA of the CDR3: TGTGCCAGCAGTTTAGAAGGGGGACCGAACACTGAAGCTTTCTTT. Its translation is CASSLEGGPNTEAFF. The rearrangement uses TRBV28 and TRBJ1-1; D is possibly TRBD1 (6 bases). The ends were cut back, 2 bases at V and 1 base at J, with 11 bases in the middle. The CDR3 is made up of 15 amino acids. Germline CDR1 and CDR2: MDHEN and SYDVKM.

The V gene is TRBV10-3, the J gene TRBJ2-2; TRBD2 matches 10 bases. J gave up 3 bases and V 5 bases, and 0 bases lay outside the gene matches. The CDR3 runs to 14 residues. The germline gives CDR1 ENHRY, CDR2 SYGVKD. CDR3 region: CAISSGRDTGELFF. The DNA for the CDR3 is TGTGCCATCAGTAGCGGGAGGGACACCGGGGAGCTGTTTTTT.

J is TRBJ1-1 and V is TRBV28; no clear D gene. The V end was cut by 7 bases, the J end by 1 base, with 10 bases between. The CDR3 has 13 residues. Germline V gene lookup returns CDR1 MDHEN and CDR2 SYDVKM. The CDR3 protein is CASTSGENTEAFF. As DNA, the CDR3 is TGTGCCAGCACCTCGGGAGAGAACACTGAAGCTTTCTTT. Based on the CDR3 plus reference TRBV28 and TRBJ1-1, the full variable domain is DVKVTQSSRYLVKRTGEKVFLECVQDMDHENMFWYRQDPGLGLRLIYFSYDVKMKEKGDIPEGYSVSREKKERFSLILESASTNQTSMYLCASTSGENTEAFFGQGTRLTVV.

This clone has only a few counts. This chain joins TRBV19 and TRBJ2-7; 12 bases agree with TRBD2. The CDR3 spans 14 residues. CDR1 is LNHDA and CDR2 is SQIVND in the germline V gene (reference sequence). V was pared by 3 bases and J by 3 bases, with 0 bases of the junction left unmatched. The CDR3 DNA sequence: TGTGCCAGTAGTATGACTAGCGGGAGCTACGAGCAGTACTTC. As protein: CASSMTSGSYEQYF. The full variable domain, completed using reference TRBV19 and TRBJ2-7, is DGGITQSPKYLFRKEGQNVTLSCEQNLNHDAMYWYRQDPGQGLRLIYYSQIVNDFQKGDIAEGYSVSREKKESFPLTVTSAQKNPTAFYLCASSMTSGSYEQYFGPGTRLTVT.

The table lists this clone with a few counts. The chain recombines TRBV19 with TRBJ1-5; D gene ambiguous. CDR1 is LNHDA, CDR2 SQIVND, per germline (reference sequence). V was clipped by 1 base and J by 3 bases, with 10 bases between them. This CDR3 has 15 amino acids. As DNA, the CDR3 is TGTGCCAGTAGTATAGTACGAGCGAACAATCAGCCCCAGCATTTT. Its protein product is CASSIVRANNQPQHF.

The V gene is TRBV27, the J gene TRBJ2-5; TRBD2 aligns across 10 bases. Germline V lookup: CDR1 MNHEY, CDR2 SMNVEV (reference sequence). The length of the CDR3 is 14 residues. V lost 6 bases and J lost 4; bases outside the gene matches: 5. As DNA, the CDR3 is TGTGCCAGCAGCTATCTAGCGGGAGTAGAGACCCAGTACTTC. Translating it yields CASSYLAGVETQYF.

The J gene is TRBJ2-2, the V gene TRBV5-5; TRBD2 aligns across 12 bases. The trim removed 3 bases at V and 6 bases at J, leaving 6 bases unmatched. This CDR3 comprises 16 residues. From germline, CDR1 is SGHKS and CDR2 YYEKEE (reference sequence). The CDR3 region has the DNA TGTGCCAGCAGCTGGGGGACTAGCGGGTCCGCCGGGGAGCTGTTTTTT. Translating it yields CASSWGTSGSAGELFF.

The rearrangement uses TRBV7-3 and TRBJ2-7, with 11 nucleotides matching TRBD1. The trim removed 4 bases at V and 3 bases at J, leaving 8 bases unmatched. Germline V gene lookup returns CDR1 SGHTA and CDR2 FQGTGA. CDR3 length: 16 amino acids. This chain's CDR3 is CASSCLPGQGDYEQYF. The CDR3 nucleotides read TGTGCCAGCAGCTGTCTACCGGGACAGGGGGACTACGAGCAGTACTTC.